Below are 28 T cell receptor beta chains sequenced from a single sample in a study of shared clonotypes between healthy human individuals. Terminally differentiated effector memory CD45RA+ cells were left out of the naive CD8 fraction, which was CD45RO-negative and positively selected for CCR7. Method: immunoSEQ multiplex PCR; TCRdb's copy keeps in-frame clones and lacks some. The table records hundreds of thousands of clones, roughly 95% of them present only once. The specimen sequenced was naive CD8+ T cells sorted from blood. These receptors were collected from a woman in her 30s in good health.

V is TRBV28 and J is TRBJ1-2; D not certain. CDR3 size: 14 residues. From germline, CDR1 is MDHEN and CDR2 SYDVKM. Trimming took off 3 bases at V and 3 bases at J, with 11 bases between the two ends. The CDR3 sequence: CASSFAFGYYGYTF. The DNA for the CDR3 is TGTGCCAGCAGTTTCGCGTTCGGGTACTATGGCTACACCTTC.

This rearrangement joins TRBV5-8 to TRBJ2-1; D may be TRBD1 or TRBD2 (5 bases each). Trimming took off 4 bases at V and 5 bases at J, with 10 bases between the two ends. The germline CDR1 and CDR2 sequences are SGHTS and YDEGEE. The CDR3 loop spans 13 amino acids. The CDR3 sequence is CASSPGPNNEQFF. The CDR3 coding sequence is TGTGCCAGCAGCCCGGGACCTAACAATGAGCAGTTCTTC.

The rearrangement uses TRBV4-1 and TRBJ2-7; D is unresolved. V lost 0 bases and J 6 bases, leaving 6 bases between the germline ends. Per germline, CDR1 MGHRA and CDR2 YSYEKL. The CDR3 has 12 amino acids. CDR3 sequence: CASSQDPGEQYF. DNA for the CDR3: TGCGCCAGCAGCCAAGATCCAGGCGAGCAGTACTTC.

The chain carries TRBV6-5 and TRBJ2-1; 8 bases match TRBD1. Trimming at V came to 2 bases and at J to 3 bases, leaving 3 bases not matched to a gene. Germline V gene sequence: CDR1 MNHEY, CDR2 SVGAGI. This CDR3 is built from 15 residues. DNA of the CDR3: TGTGCCAGCAGTTACGCGACAGGGGTCTACAATGAGCAGTTCTTC. Amino acid sequence: CASSYATGVYNEQFF.

The V call is TRBV11-2, the J call TRBJ2-3; the match to TRBD2 covers 9 bases. V shed 0 bases, J shed 4 bases, and the junction held 8 bases outside the gene matches. Germline V gives CDR1 SGHAT, CDR2 FQNNGV. The CDR3 runs 17 residues. The CDR3 region is CASSLDRRGRAPDTQYF. The CDR3 DNA reads TGTGCCAGCAGCTTAGATCGGCGCGGGAGGGCCCCAGATACGCAGTATTTT.

The V and J genes are TRBV5-8 and TRBJ1-1; 10 nucleotides line up with TRBD1. The V gene's germline CDR1 is SGHTS and CDR2 YDEGEE. V shed 5 bases and J 0 bases; nucleotides not matched to a gene: 4. The CDR3 runs to 15 residues. The CDR3 sequence: CASSGTGEMNTEAFF. CDR3 nucleotides: TGTGCCAGCAGTGGGACAGGGGAAATGAACACTGAAGCTTTCTTT.

V is TRBV5-6 and J is TRBJ1-1; unclear D gene. Germline V CDR1 and CDR2: SGHDT, YYEEEE. This CDR3 has 15 amino acids. V dropped 2 bases and J dropped 3 bases, with 14 bases sitting between them. The CDR3 DNA reads as TGTGCCAGCAGCTTCTATTGGTCTGCCGACACTGAAGCTTTCTTT. Residues: CASSFYWSADTEAFF.

J is TRBJ1-2 and V is TRBV28, with D possibly matching TRBD1 (6 bases). V lost 3 bases and J 4 bases, leaving 12 bases between the germline ends. The CDR3 length is 14 residues. Per germline, CDR1 MDHEN and CDR2 SYDVKM. CDR3 in DNA: TGTGCCAGCAGTTTGGACAGCACCTTCTATGGCTACACCTTC. This sequence encodes CASSLDSTFYGYTF.

The V call is TRBV19, the J call TRBJ2-2, with a possible D match to TRBD1 (7 bases). The CDR3 is 14 amino acids. Looked up from germline, CDR1 is LNHDA and CDR2 is SQIVND (reference sequence). V lost 8 bases and J 1 base, leaving 11 bases between the germline ends. CDR3 coding DNA: TGTGCCAGTTGCGGGACAGAGAACACCGGGGAGCTGTTTTTT. Residues: CASCGTENTGELFF.

The chain employs TRBV5-6 and TRBJ2-3, with TRBD2 matching 7 bases. CDR1 and CDR2 from the germline V gene are SGHDT and YYEEEE. J gave up 5 bases and V 5 bases, and 11 bases lay outside the gene matches. The CDR3 runs to 15 residues. CDR3 DNA sequence: TGTGCCAGCAGATTCGGGGGAGGGTTTAAAGATACGCAGTATTTT. Its translation: CASRFGGGFKDTQYF.

CDR3 residues: CASSSGRDYEQYF. The CDR3 DNA follows: TGTGCCAGCAGTTCGGGAAGGGACTACGAGCAGTACTTC. This sequence joins TRBV28 and TRBJ2-7, with a weak D call TRBD2 (5 bases). Trimming left V 4 bases short and J 3 bases short, with 10 bases between. CDR1 and CDR2 (germline): MDHEN, SYDVKM. The CDR3 sequence is 13 residues long.

CDR3 protein: CASSLNWERVTEAFF. The CDR3 DNA sequence: TGTGCCAGCAGCTTAAATTGGGAGCGGGTCACTGAAGCTTTCTTT. The rearrangement joins TRBV11-2 to TRBJ1-1; D is ambiguous. Trimming pared 2 bases from V and 4 bases from J, leaving 14 bases between. CDR3 length equals 15 residues. CDR1 SGHAT and CDR2 FQNNGV come from the germline V gene.

The table lists this clone with a count of one. J is TRBJ2-1 and V is TRBV27, with 12 bases lining up with TRBD1. From germline, CDR1 is MNHEY and CDR2 SMNVEV (reference sequence). The CDR3 consists of 15 residues. The J segment lost 5 bases and the V segment lost 6 bases, leaving 5 bases of the junction unmatched. The CDR3 loop reads CASSPGTGGNNEQFF. CDR3 sequence (DNA): TGTGCCAGCAGCCCCGGGACAGGGGGCAACAATGAGCAGTTCTTC.

V is TRBV19 and J is TRBJ2-1; the D gene is possibly TRBD1 (5 bases). Germline V CDR1 and CDR2: LNHDA, SQIVND (reference sequence). This CDR3 comprises 15 residues. The ends were cut back, 1 base at V and 4 bases at J, with 11 bases in the middle. CDR3 nucleotides: TGTGCCAGTAGTATAGCAGGGTACGGGTACAATGAGCAGTTCTTC. Amino acids: CASSIAGYGYNEQFF.

The chain carries TRBV4-1 and TRBJ1-5; no definite D call. V was shortened by 1 base and J by 1 base, with 8 bases between the two germline ends. From germline, CDR1 is MGHRA and CDR2 YSYEKL. CDR3 size: 15 residues. Here the CDR3 reads CASSQVPASNQPQHF. As DNA, the CDR3 is TGCGCCAGCAGCCAAGTGCCGGCCAGCAATCAGCCCCAGCATTTT.

V gene TRBV7-2 combines with J gene TRBJ1-1; no clear D. CDR1 is SGHTA and CDR2 is FQGNSA in the germline V gene. The CDR3 spans 14 residues. Trimming stripped 2 bases from V and 4 bases from J, with 11 bases between. CDR3 residues: CASSLQNLGTEAFF. CDR3 nucleotides: TGTGCCAGCAGCTTACAAAACCTGGGCACTGAAGCTTTCTTT.

This clone appeared a single time. This sequence joins TRBV7-8 and TRBJ2-7; D possibly corresponds to TRBD1 (5 bases). Germline loops: CDR1 SGHVS, CDR2 FQNEAQ. Trimming cost V 1 base and J 2 bases, with 9 bases left between them. CDR3 length: 14 residues. CDR3 nucleotides: TGTGCCAGCAGCTTAGTGGGGCGGACCTACGAGCAGTACTTC. Translation: CASSLVGRTYEQYF.

The table lists this clone with a count of one. This chain connects TRBV5-1 to TRBJ1-1; D ambiguous. V was cut by 4 bases and J by 4 bases, with 11 bases left in between. Germline CDR1 and CDR2: SGHRS and YFSETQ. This CDR3 has 13 residues. CDR3 residues: CASSHTKGTEAFF. The CDR3, as DNA: TGCGCCAGCAGCCATACTAAGGGCACTGAAGCTTTCTTT.

This sequence joins TRBV7-9 and TRBJ2-7; unclear D gene. The germline V gene encodes CDR1 SEHNR and CDR2 FQNEAQ (reference sequence). This CDR3 is built from 14 residues. Trimming cost V 1 base and J 5 bases, with 12 bases left between them. CDR3 protein: CASSLETAADEQYF. The CDR3 DNA follows: TGTGCCAGCAGCTTAGAGACGGCTGCGGACGAGCAGTACTTC.

This rearrangement joins TRBV2 to TRBJ1-1; 8 nucleotides line up with TRBD1. V shed 6 bases and J 0 bases; nucleotides not matched to a gene: 9. The CDR3 spans 16 residues. Germline V gene sequence: CDR1 SNHLY, CDR2 FYNNEI. The CDR3 coding sequence is TGTGCCAGCAGGGAGACAGGGGTAGGGATGAACACTGAAGCTTTCTTT. Translation: CASRETGVGMNTEAFF.

The chain employs TRBV6-1 and TRBJ1-1; TRBD1 might be the D (5 bases). This CDR3 has 12 residues. Germline V lookup: CDR1 MNHNS, CDR2 SASEGT. V was clipped by 8 bases and J by 0 bases, with 7 bases between them. CDR3 region: CASRQMNTEAFF. In nucleotides, the CDR3 is TGTGCCAGCCGACAGATGAACACTGAAGCTTTCTTT.

The V call is TRBV10-2, the J call TRBJ2-3; weak D call: TRBD2 (6 bases). CDR1 and CDR2 from the germline V gene are WSHSY and SAAADI. V gave up 3 bases and J gave up 5 bases, with 18 bases separating them. This CDR3 spans 16 amino acids. The CDR3 here is CASSELGGKFLDTQYF. CDR3 DNA: TGCGCCAGCAGTGAACTGGGCGGGAAATTCCTAGATACGCAGTATTTT.

The chain carries TRBV11-3 and TRBJ2-5; D is possibly TRBD1 or TRBD2 (5 bases each). Deletions cut 5 bases from V and 2 bases from J, with 18 bases between. CDR1 is SGHNT and CDR2 is YENEEA in the germline V gene. The length of the CDR3 is 16 residues. CDR3 amino acids: CASSDHRDEKQETQYF. The CDR3 DNA is TGTGCCAGCAGCGACCACCGGGACGAAAAACAAGAGACCCAGTACTTC.

The genes are TRBV7-9 and TRBJ1-2, with D possibly matching TRBD1 (5 bases). Germline lookup yields CDR1 SEHNR and CDR2 FQNEAQ (reference sequence). With 5 bases removed from V and 8 bases from J, the gap between germline ends came to 18 bases. CDR3 size: 14 residues. The CDR3 reads CASSGTDGPRGYTF. The DNA for the CDR3 is TGTGCCAGCAGCGGGACGGACGGTCCTAGGGGCTACACCTTC.

This sequence joins TRBV7-2 and TRBJ2-7; 7 bases map to TRBD2. V lost 6 bases and J lost 5; bases outside the gene matches: 1. CDR1 and CDR2 (germline): SGHTA, FQGNSA. The CDR3 consists of 11 residues. In nucleotides, the CDR3 is TGTGCCAGCAGGGGGGGGGACGAGCAGTACTTC. It translates to CASRGGDEQYF.

This chain connects TRBV29-1 to TRBJ2-3, with D perhaps matching TRBD2 (5 bases). Trimming took 3 bases from V and 4 from J, leaving 14 bases between them. The CDR3 length is 14 residues. Germline V gives CDR1 SQVTM, CDR2 ANQGSEA. Here the CDR3 DNA reads TGCAGCGTTGACGGGGTCGAGGGCTCAGATACGCAGTATTTT. It yields the protein CSVDGVEGSDTQYF.

This clone was seen a single time. J is TRBJ1-1 and V is TRBV5-5; TRBD1 might be the D (5 bases). Germline assignment: CDR1 SGHKS and CDR2 YYEKEE (reference sequence). Trimming pared 4 bases from V and 5 bases from J, leaving 12 bases between. This CDR3 is built from 13 residues. DNA for the CDR3: TGTGCCAGCAGCGCGGGGACGTTTACTGAAGCTTTCTTT. Translating gives CASSAGTFTEAFF.

V is TRBV9 and J is TRBJ2-7; perhaps D is TRBD1 or TRBD2 (5 bases each). The CDR3 length is 15 residues. V was trimmed by 5 bases and J by 2 bases, leaving 17 bases between them. The germline CDR1 and CDR2 sequences are SGDLS and YYNGEE. The CDR3 sequence is CASSTGAGAPYEQYF. The CDR3 nucleotides read TGTGCCAGCAGTACCGGGGCGGGCGCGCCCTACGAGCAGTACTTC.